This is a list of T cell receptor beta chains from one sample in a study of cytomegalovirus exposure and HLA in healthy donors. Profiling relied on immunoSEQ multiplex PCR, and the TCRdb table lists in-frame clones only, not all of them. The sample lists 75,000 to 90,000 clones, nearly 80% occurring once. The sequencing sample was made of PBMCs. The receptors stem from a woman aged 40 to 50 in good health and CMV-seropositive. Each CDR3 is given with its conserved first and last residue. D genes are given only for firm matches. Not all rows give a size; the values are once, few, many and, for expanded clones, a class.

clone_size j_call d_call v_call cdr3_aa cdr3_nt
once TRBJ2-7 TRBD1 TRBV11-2 CASSPISRQGSYEQYF TGTGCCAGCAGCCCGATCTCGCGACAGGGCTCCTACGAGCAGTACTTC
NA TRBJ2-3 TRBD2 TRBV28 CASSSSGGPDTQYF TGTGCCAGCAGTTCCTCGGGGGGGCCAGATACGCAGTATTTT
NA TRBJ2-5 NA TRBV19 CASSINREETQYF TGTGCCAGTAGTATTAATCGAGAAGAGACCCAGTACTTC
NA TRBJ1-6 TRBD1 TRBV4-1 CASSTRDRGLDDNSPLHF TGCGCCAGCAGCACCCGGGACAGGGGGCTTGATGATAATTCACCCCTCCACTTT
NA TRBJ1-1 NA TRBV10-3 CAISGGSGEEAFF TGTGCCATCAGTGGGGGTTCAGGGGAGGAAGCTTTCTTT
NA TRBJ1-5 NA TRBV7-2 CASSSGLANQPQHF TGTGCCAGCAGCTCAGGGTTGGCCAATCAGCCCCAGCATTTT
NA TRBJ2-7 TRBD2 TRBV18 CASSPGLAGASYEQYF TGTGCCAGCTCACCCGGGTTAGCGGGGGCCTCCTACGAGCAGTACTTC
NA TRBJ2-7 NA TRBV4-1 CASSQDTSTGGAYEQYF TGCGCCAGCAGCCAAGATACCAGTACAGGGGGGGCCTACGAGCAGTACTTC
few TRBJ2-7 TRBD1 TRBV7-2 CASSLFGQGYEQYF TGTGCCAGCAGCTTATTTGGACAGGGATACGAGCAGTACTTC
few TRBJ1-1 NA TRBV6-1 CASSVEGPTEAFF TGTGCCAGCAGTGTTGAGGGTCCCACTGAAGCTTTCTTT
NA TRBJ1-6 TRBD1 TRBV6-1 CASRTGTGRSPLHF TGTGCCAGCAGAACCGGGACAGGGAGATCACCCCTCCACTTT
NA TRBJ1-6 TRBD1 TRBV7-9 CSSSLAAGGNSPLHF TGTTCCAGCAGCTTAGCCGCAGGGGGGAATTCACCCCTCCACTTT
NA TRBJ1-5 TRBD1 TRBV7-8 CASSLVGQSGISNQPQHF TGTGCCAGCAGCTTAGTGGGACAGAGTGGTATTAGCAATCAGCCCCAGCATTTT
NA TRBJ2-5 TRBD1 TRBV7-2 CASSLGAGGLAQETQYF TGTGCCAGCAGCTTAGGGGCAGGGGGTTTGGCCCAAGAGACCCAGTACTTC
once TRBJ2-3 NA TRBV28 CASTPPAETDTQYF TGTGCCAGCACCCCGCCAGCGGAAACAGATACGCAGTATTTT
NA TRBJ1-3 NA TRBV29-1 CSVEDDKGNTIYF TGCAGCGTTGAAGATGACAAAGGAAACACCATATATTTT
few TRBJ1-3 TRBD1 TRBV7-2 CASSLVGQGSGNTIYF TGTGCCAGCAGCTTAGTGGGACAGGGCTCTGGAAACACCATATATTTT
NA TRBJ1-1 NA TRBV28 CASSFMAGVSEAFF TGTGCCAGCAGTTTCATGGCAGGGGTGAGTGAAGCTTTCTTT
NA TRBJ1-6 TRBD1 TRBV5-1 CASSLVFRGRGTGGGSPLHF TGCGCCAGCAGCTTGGTCTTCCGTGGTCGCGGGACAGGGGGAGGTTCACCCCTCCACTTT
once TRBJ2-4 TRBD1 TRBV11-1 CASSTLGTGWNIQYF TGTGCCAGCAGCACCCTTGGGACAGGGTGGAACATTCAGTACTTC
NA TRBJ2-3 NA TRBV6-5 CASSEQGTDTQYF TGTGCCAGCAGTGAACAAGGCACAGATACGCAGTATTTT
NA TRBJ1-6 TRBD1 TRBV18 CASSPTGENSPLHF TGTGCCAGCTCACCGACAGGGGAGAATTCACCCCTCCACTTT
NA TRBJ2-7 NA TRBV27 CASSPPSSWEQYF TGTGCCAGCAGTCCGCCGAGCTCTTGGGAGCAGTACTTC
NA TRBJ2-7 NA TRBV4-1 CASSKDPGNSYEQYF TGCGCCAGCAGCAAAGACCCCGGGAACTCCTACGAGCAGTACTTC
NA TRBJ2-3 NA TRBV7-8 CASSPNSGGPEDTQYF TGTGCCAGCAGCCCGAATTCCGGGGGGCCGGAAGATACGCAGTATTTT
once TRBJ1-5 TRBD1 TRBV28 CAIDRGQNQPQHF TGTGCCATCGACAGGGGGCAAAATCAGCCCCAACATTTT
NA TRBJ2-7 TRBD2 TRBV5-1 CASSEGLVKEQYF TGCGCCAGCAGCGAGGGACTAGTAAAAGAGCAGTACTTC
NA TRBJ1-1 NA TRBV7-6 CASGSEANTEAFF TGTGCCAGCGGATCAGAGGCGAACACTGAAGCTTTCTTT
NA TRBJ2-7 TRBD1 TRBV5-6 CASTWTGREQYF TGTGCCAGCACCTGGACAGGGAGGGAGCAGTACTTC
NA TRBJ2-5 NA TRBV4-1 CASSQDYLLRAVQETQYF TGCGCCAGCAGCCAAGACTATCTGCTTAGAGCGGTTCAAGAGACCCAGTACTTC
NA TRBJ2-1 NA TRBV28 CASSPMGGHEQFF TGTGCCAGCAGCCCGATGGGGGGTCACGAGCAGTTCTTC
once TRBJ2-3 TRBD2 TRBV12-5 CASGFERGGQYF TGTGCTAGTGGTTTCGAGCGGGGCGGGCAGTATTTT
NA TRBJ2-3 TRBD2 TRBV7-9 CASSSRIAGAGTDTQYF TGTGCCAGCAGCTCTCGAATAGCGGGGGCTGGGACAGATACGCAGTATTTT
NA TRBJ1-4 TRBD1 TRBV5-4 CASSEGQVDEKLFF TGTGCCAGCAGCGAGGGACAGGTAGACGAAAAACTGTTTTTT
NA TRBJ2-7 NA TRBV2 CASSFHYEQYF TGTGCCAGCAGTTTTCACTACGAGCAGTACTTC
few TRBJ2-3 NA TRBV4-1 CASSPGIAGARTDTQYF TGCGCCAGCAGCCCGGGAATCGCGGGGGCCCGAACAGATACGCAGTATTTT
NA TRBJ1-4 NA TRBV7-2 CASSPTQEEKLFF TGTGCCAGCAGCCCCACCCAAGAGGAAAAACTGTTTTTT
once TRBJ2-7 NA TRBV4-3 CASSHLVKTHEQYF TGCGCCAGCAGCCACCTCGTCAAAACACACGAGCAGTACTTC
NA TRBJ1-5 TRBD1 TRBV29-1 CSVQQGVGSGQPQHF TGCAGCGTGCAACAGGGGGTAGGGTCGGGCCAGCCCCAGCATTTT
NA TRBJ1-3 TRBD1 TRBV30 CAWGTAGNTIYF TGTGCCTGGGGGACAGCAGGAAACACCATATATTTT
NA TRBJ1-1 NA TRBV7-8 CASSSQLNTEAFF TGTGCCAGCAGCTCACAGCTAAACACTGAAGCTTTCTTT
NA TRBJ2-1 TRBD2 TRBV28 CASTRAGGSYNEQFF TGTGCCAGCACTAGGGCGGGGGGGTCCTACAATGAGCAGTTCTTC
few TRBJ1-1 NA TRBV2 CATTWGVDTEAFF TGTGCCACGACGTGGGGGGTCGACACTGAAGCTTTCTTT
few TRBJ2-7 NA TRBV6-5 CASSPGQPSSYEQYF TGTGCCAGCAGCCCGGGACAACCAAGCTCCTACGAGCAGTACTTC
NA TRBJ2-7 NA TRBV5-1 CASSLAPGAIVSYEQYF TGCGCCAGCAGCTTGGCCCCAGGGGCCATTGTCTCCTACGAGCAGTACTTC
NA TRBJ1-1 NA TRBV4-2 CASSQGWQDTEAFF TGTGCCAGCAGCCAAGGGTGGCAGGACACTGAAGCTTTCTTT
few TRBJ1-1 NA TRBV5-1 CASSLPDLGTEAFF TGCGCCAGCAGCTTGCCGGACTTGGGGACTGAAGCTTTCTTT
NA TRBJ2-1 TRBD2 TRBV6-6 CASSQRGSSYNEQFF TGTGCCAGCAGTCAGCGGGGGAGCTCCTACAATGAGCAGTTCTTC